This T cell receptor (beta chain) was sequenced in a study of T cell repertoires in cytomegalovirus infection. Across the whole study: Public TCR beta signatures provided an indication of both CMV infection and a matching HLA type.

Each CDR3 protein gets one entry after TCRdb re-called the reads with MiXCR. The sample lists more than 85,000 distinct CDR3 sequences; 20% to 25% were seen once. With respect to this clonotype: Its antigen remains unidentified.

Study-wide results and limits: It was HLA-C-restricted CMV-specific TCR beta clonotypes that dominated the response ex vivo. Using cumulative public TCR beta family frequency, the authors identified those who carried CMV together with the relevant HLA.

Germline trimming cut 6 bases from V and 3 bases from J; bases unmatched to any gene: 7. Per germline, CDR1 MNHEY and CDR2 SVGEGT. CDR3 size: 14 residues. The receptor's source is a human donor in good health (CMV status not recorded). Some clones in this sample may be carry-over from other donors' samples. The sequencing input was CD8+ T cells from PBMCs. The rearrangement joins TRBV6-2 or TRBV6-3 to TRBJ1-1; the match to TRBD1 covers 7 bases. CDR3 region: CASSHDREDTEAFF. CDR3 DNA: TGTGCCAGCAGCCATGACAGGGAGGACACTGAAGCTTTCTTT.